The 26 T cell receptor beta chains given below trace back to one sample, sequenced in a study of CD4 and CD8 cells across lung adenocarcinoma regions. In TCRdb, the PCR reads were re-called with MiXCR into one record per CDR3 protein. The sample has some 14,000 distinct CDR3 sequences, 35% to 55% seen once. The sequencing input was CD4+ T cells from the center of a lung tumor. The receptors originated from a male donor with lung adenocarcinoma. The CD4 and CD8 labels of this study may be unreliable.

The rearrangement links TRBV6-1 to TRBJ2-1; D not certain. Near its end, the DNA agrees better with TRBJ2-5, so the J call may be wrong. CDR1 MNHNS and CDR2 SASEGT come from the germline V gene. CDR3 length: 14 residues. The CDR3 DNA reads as TGTGCCAGCAGTAGGAAAGCTTACCAAGAGACCCAGTACTTC. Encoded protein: CASSRKAYQETQYF.

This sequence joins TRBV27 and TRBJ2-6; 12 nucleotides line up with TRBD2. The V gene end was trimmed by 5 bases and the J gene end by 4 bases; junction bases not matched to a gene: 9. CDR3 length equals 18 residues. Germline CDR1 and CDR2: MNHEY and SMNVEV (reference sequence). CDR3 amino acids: CASSAGLAGLAGANVLTF. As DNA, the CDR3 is TGTGCCAGCAGTGCGGGACTAGCGGGCTTGGCGGGGGCCAACGTCCTGACTTTC.

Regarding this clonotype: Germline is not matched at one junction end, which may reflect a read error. The CDR3 loop reads CASSSTGWERAEQFF. CDR3 in DNA: TGTGCCAGCAGCTCGACAGGGTGGGAGCGGGCCGAGCAGTTCTTT. The V and J genes are TRBV7-2 and TRBJ2-3; D may be TRBD1 (7 bases). Germline assignment: CDR1 SGHTA and CDR2 FQGNSA. CDR3 size: 15 residues.

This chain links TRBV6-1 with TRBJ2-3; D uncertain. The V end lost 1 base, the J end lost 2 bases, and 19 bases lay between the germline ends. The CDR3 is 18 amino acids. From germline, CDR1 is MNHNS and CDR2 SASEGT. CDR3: CASSEGSNRRIFTDTQYF. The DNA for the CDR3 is TGTGCCAGCAGTGAAGGCTCGAACAGAAGAATTTTCACAGATACGCAGTATTTT.

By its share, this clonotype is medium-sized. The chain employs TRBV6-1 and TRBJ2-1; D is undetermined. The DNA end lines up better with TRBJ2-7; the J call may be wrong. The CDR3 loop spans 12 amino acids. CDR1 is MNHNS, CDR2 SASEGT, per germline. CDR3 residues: CASSPLGYEQYF. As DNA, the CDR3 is TGTGCCAGCAGCCCCCTGGGGTACGAGCAGTACTTC.

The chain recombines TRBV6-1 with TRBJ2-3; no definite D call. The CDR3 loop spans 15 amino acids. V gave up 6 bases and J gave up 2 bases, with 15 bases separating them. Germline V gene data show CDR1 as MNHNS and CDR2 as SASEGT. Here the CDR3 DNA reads TGTGCCAGCAGCGTACAATCCTTACACACAGATACGCAGTATTTT. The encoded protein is CASSVQSLHTDTQYF.

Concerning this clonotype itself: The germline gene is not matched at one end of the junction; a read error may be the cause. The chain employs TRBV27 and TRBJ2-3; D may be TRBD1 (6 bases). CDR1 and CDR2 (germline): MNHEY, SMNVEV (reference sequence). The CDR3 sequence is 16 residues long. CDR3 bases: TGTGCCAGCAGTTTAATCGGGACACGCGTCAAAGATACGCAGTATTTC. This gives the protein CASSLIGTRVKDTQYF.

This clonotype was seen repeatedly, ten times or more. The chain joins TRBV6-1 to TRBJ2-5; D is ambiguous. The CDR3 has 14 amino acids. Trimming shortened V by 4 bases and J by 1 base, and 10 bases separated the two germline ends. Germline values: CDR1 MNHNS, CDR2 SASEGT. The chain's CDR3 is CASSVGLGQETQYF. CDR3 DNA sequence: TGTGCCAGCAGTGTTGGTTTGGGCCAAGAGACCCAGTACTTC.

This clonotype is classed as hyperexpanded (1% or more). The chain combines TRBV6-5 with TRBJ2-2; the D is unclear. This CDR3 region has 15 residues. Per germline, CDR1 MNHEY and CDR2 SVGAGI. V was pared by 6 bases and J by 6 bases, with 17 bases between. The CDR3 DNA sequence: TGTGCCAGCAGACTCCAGTCCGGAATTCCCGGGGAGCTGTTTTTT. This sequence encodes CASRLQSGIPGELFF.

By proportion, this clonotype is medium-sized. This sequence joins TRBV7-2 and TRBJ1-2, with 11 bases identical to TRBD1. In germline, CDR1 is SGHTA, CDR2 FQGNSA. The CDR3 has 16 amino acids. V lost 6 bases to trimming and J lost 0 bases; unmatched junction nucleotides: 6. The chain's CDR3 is CASSRTGGKTNYGYTF. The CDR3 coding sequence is TGTGCCAGCAGTCGGACAGGGGGCAAGACTAACTATGGCTACACCTTC.

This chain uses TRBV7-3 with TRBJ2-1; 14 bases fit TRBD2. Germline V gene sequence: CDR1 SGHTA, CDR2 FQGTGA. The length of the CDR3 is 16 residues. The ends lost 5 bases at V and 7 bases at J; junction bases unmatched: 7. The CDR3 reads CASSPRLAGGWNEQFF. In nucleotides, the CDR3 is TGTGCCAGCAGCCCGCGACTAGCGGGAGGGTGGAATGAGCAGTTCTTC. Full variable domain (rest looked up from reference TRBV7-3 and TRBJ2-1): GAGVSQTPSNKVTEKGKYVELRCDPISGHTALYWYRQSLGQGPEFLIYFQGTGAADDSGLPNDRFFAVRPEGSVSTLKIQRTERGDSAVYLCASSPRLAGGWNEQFFGPGTRLTVL.

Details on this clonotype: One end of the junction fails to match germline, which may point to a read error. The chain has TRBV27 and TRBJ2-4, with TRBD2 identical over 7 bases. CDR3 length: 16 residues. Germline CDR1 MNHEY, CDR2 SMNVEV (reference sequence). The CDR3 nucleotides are TGTGCCAGCAGTGCCCTGGGGGGGAGAGCCAAAGACACTCAGTACTTT. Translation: CASSALGGRAKDTQYF.

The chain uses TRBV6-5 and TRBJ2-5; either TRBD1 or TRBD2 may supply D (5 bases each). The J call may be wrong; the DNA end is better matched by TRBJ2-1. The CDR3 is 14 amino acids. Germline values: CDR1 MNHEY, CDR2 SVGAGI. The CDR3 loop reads CASSLMAGRDEQFF. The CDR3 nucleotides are TGTGCCAGCAGTTTGATGGCAGGGCGGGATGAGCAGTTCTTC.

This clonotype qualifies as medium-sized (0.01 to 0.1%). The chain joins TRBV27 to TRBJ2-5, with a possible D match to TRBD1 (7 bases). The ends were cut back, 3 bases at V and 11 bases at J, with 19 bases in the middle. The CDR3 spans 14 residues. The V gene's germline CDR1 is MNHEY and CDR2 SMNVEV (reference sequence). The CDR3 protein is CASSFLGVRGEQYF. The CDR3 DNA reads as TGTGCCAGCAGTTTCTTGGGGGTCAGGGGGGAGCAGTACTTC.

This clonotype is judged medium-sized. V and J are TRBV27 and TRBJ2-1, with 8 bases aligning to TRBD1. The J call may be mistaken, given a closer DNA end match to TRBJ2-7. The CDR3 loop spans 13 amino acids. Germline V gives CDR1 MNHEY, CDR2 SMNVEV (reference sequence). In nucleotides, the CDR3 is TGTGCCAGCAGTGCCGGGACAGGTTACGAGCAGTACTTC. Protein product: CASSAGTGYEQYF.

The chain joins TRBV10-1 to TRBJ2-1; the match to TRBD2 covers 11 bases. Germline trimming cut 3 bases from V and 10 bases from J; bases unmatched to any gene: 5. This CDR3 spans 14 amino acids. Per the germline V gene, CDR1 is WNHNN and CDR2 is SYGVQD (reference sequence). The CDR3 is CASSEAGTSGEQFF. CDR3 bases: TGCGCCAGCAGTGAAGCCGGGACTAGCGGCGAGCAGTTCTTC.

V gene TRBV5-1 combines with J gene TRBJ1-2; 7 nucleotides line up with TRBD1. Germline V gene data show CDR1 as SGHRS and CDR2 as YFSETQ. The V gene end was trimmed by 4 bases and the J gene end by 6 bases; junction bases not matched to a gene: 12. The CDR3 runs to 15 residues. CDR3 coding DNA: TGCGCCAGCAGCACTTGGACAGGTTCTGAAGATGGCTACACCTTC. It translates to CASSTWTGSEDGYTF. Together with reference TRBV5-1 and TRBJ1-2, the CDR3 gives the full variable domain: KAGVTQTPRYLIKTRGQQVTLSCSPISGHRSVSWYQQTPGQGLQFLFEYFSETQRNKGNFPGRFSGRQFSNSRSEMNVSTLELGDSALYLCASSTWTGSEDGYTFGSGTRLTVV.

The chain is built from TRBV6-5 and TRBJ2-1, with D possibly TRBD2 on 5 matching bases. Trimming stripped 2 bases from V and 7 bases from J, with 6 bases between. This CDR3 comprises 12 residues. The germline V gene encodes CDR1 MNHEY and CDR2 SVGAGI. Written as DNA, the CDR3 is TGTGCCAGCAGTTACGGGAGTAATGAGCAGTTCTTC. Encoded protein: CASSYGSNEQFF.

CDR3 nucleotide sequence: TGCGCCAGCAGCCACCACCCGGAAACACAGGGCCGCTTGGGCACTGAAGCTTTCTTT. This sequence encodes CASSHHPETQGRLGTEAFF. The J gene is TRBJ1-1, the V gene TRBV4-1; a possible D gene is TRBD1 (6 bases). V lost 3 bases to trimming and J lost 4 bases, with 27 bases between them. CDR1 and CDR2 from the germline V gene are MGHRA and YSYEKL. This CDR3 has 19 amino acids.

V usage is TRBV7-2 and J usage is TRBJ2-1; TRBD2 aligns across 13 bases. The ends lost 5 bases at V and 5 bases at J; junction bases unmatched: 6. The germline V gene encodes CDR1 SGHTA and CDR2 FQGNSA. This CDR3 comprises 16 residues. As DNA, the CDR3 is TGTGCCAGCAGCCTACTAGCGGGAGGGCCCCACAATGAGCAGTTCTTC. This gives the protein CASSLLAGGPHNEQFF. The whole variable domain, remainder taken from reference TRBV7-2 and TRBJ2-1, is GAGVSQSPSNKVTEKGKDVELRCDPISGHTALYWYRQSLGQGLEFLIYFQGNSAPDKSGLPSDRFSAERTGGSVSTLTIQRTQQEDSAVYLCASSLLAGGPHNEQFFGPGTRLTVL.

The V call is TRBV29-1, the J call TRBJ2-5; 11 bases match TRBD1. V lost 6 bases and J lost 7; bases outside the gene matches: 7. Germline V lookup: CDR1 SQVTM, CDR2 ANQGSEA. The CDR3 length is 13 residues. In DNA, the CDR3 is TGCAGCGTCATGGACAGGGGGCAGGGGACCCAGTACTTC. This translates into CSVMDRGQGTQYF.

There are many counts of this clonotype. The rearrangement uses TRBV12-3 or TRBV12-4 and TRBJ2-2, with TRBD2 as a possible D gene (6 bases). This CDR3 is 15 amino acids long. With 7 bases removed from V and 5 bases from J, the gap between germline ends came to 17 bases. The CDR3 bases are TGTGCCAGCAACACCATATCTCGGGAGACCGGGGAGCTGTTTTTT. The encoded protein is CASNTISRETGELFF.

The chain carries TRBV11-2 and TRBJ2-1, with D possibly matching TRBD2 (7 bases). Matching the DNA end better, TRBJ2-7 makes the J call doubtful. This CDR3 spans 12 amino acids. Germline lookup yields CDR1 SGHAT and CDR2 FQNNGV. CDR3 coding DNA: TGTGCCAGCAGCTCCGGGGGGCATGAGCAGTACTTC. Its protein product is CASSSGGHEQYF.

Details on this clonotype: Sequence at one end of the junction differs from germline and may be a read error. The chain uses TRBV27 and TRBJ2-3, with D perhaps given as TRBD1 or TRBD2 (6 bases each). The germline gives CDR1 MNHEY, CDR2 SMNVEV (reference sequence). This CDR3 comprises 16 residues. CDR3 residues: CASGGIGGRVQETQYF. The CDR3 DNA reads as TGTGCCAGCGGGGGAATCGGGGGCCGCGTCCAAGAGACGCAGTATTTC.

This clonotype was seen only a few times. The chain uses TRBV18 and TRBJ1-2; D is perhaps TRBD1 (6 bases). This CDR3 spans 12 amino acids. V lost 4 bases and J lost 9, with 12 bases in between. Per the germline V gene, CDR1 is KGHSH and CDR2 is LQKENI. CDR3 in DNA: TGTGCCAGCTCACGCCCACAGGGCAGCTACACCTTC. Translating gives CASSRPQGSYTF.

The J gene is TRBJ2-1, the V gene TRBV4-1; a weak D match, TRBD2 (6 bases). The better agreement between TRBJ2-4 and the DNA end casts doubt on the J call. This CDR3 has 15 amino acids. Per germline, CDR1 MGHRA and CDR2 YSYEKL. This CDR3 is CAAGQEERTQNIQYF. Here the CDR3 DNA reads TGCGCCGCGGGGCAAGAGGAGCGTACCCAAAACATTCAGTACTTC.